What follows is one TCR beta chain and its context. Germline CDR1 LGHNA, CDR2 YNFKEQ. Trimming pared 0 bases from V and 3 bases from J, leaving 12 bases between. The CDR3 runs 16 residues. The data derive from a study of T cell changes during pregnancy in multiple sclerosis. Libraries were prepared by immunoSEQ multiplex PCR; TCRdb keeps only in-frame clonotypes and omits some of them. The sample lists more than 40,000 clones; roughly 93% were seen once. The sequenced sample was CD8+ T cells from peripheral blood mononuclear cells, obtained in the first trimester of pregnancy. This sequence originates from a female donor with multiple sclerosis, enrolled in a pregnancy study. J is TRBJ2-1 and V is TRBV4-2, with D possibly TRBD2 on 6 matching bases. CDR3 residues: CASSQDGGSLYNEQFF. The CDR3 coding sequence is TGTGCCAGCAGCCAAGATGGGGGGTCCCTCTACAATGAGCAGTTCTTC.